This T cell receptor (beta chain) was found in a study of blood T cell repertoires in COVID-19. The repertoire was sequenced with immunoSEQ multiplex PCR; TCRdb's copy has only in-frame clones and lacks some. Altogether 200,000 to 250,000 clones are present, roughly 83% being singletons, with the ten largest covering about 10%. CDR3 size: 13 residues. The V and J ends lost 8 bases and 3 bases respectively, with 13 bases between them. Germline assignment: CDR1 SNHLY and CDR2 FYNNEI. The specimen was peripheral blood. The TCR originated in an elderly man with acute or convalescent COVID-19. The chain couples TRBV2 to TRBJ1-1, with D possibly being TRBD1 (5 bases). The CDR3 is CASEGTIDTEAFF. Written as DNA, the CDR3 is TGTGCCAGCGAGGGGACTATCGACACTGAAGCTTTCTTT.